Detailed here is one T cell receptor beta chain. Generated by immunoSEQ multiplex PCR, the TCRdb table keeps only in-frame clones and is missing some. Of 400,000 or so clones in the sample, less than 90% were seen once. This sample is part of a study of Ad26.COV2.S vaccination and SARS-CoV-2 variants. The germline V gene has CDR1 LNHDA and CDR2 SQIVND (reference sequence). This CDR3 has 14 amino acids. With 9 bases removed from V and 1 base from J, the gap between germline ends came to 12 bases. The treatment denotes: some 19 received Ad26.COV2.S at low or high dose, single or two shots; 5 received placebo; per-sample allocation not given. Samples analyzed were those drawn on day 63 after the first vaccine or placebo injection.

This rearrangement joins TRBV19 to TRBJ2-2, with a tentative D call TRBD2 (5 bases). The TCR was taken from a person aged 18-65 years who received the Ad26.COV2.S COVID-19 vaccine or a placebo. The material was peripheral blood, obtained in a trial of Ad26.COV2.S vaccine versus placebo. CDR3 in amino acids: CASLAGQNTGELFF. DNA for the CDR3: TGTGCCAGCCTAGCCGGGCAGAACACCGGGGAGCTGTTTTTT.